This T cell receptor beta chain was sequenced for a study of blood T cell repertoires in COVID-19. On the study more broadly: There were acute and convalescent COVID-19 samples, and they came from the United States, Italy and Spain. T cells, B-cell-depleted T cells, or PBMCs supplied cDNA or gDNA.

Per the original data handling: Estimation of nucleated cell counts was performed using reference gene primer amplification. Profiled with immunoSEQ multiplex PCR; TCRdb holds only in-frame clones, not every one. That table gives V, J and clone size, and the DNA gave D and trimming. Among 40,000 to 65,000 clones listed, just under 80% were seen once. CDR1 and CDR2 from the germline V gene are SGHNT and YYREEE (reference sequence). With V trimmed by 3 bases and J by 9 bases, 10 bases remained unmatched. CDR3 size: 17 residues. This sequence joins TRBV5-4 and TRBJ1-6, with TRBD1 matching over 12 bases. The receptor was derived from a human donor with active or convalescent COVID-19. The donor label of this sample is uncertain. Sequences were obtained from peripheral blood. CDR3 loop: CASSSDRDRGRVSPLHF. CDR3 in DNA: TGTGCCAGCAGCTCCGACCGGGACAGGGGGCGCGTTTCACCCCTCCACTTT.